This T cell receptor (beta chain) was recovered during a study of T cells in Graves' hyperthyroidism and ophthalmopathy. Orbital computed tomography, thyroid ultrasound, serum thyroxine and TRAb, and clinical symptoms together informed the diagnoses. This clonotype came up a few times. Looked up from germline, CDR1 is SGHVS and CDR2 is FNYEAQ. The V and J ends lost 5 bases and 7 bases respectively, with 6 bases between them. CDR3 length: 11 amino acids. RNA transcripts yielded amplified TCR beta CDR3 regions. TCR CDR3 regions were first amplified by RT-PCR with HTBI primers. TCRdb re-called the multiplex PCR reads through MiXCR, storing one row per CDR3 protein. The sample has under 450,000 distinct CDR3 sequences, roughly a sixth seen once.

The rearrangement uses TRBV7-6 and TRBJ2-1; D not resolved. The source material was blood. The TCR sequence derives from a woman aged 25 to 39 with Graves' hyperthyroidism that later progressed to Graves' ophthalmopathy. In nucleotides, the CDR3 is TGTGCCAGCAGCGGATCGAATGAGCAGTTCTTC. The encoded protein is CASSGSNEQFF. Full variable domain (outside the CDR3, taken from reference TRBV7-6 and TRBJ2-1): GAGVSQSPRYKVTKRGQDVALRCDPISGHVSLYWYRQALGQGPEFLTYFNYEAQQDKSGLPNDRFSAERPEGSISTLTIQRTEQRDSAMYRCASSGSNEQFFGPGTRLTVL.